The rows below give T cell receptor beta chains drawn from one sample of a study of shared clonotypes between healthy human individuals. The table came from immunoSEQ multiplex PCR; TCRdb's copy has only in-frame clones and leaves some out. The sample consists of about 490,000 clones, around 85% of them appearing once. The sequenced material came from PBMCs. These receptors originate from a woman aged 40 to 55 in good health. Some clones in this sample may be carry-over from other donors' samples. CDR3s include the opening cysteine and the closing phenylalanine or tryptophan. The order of the fields is clone size, J gene, V gene, D gene, CDR3 DNA, CDR3 protein. A D gene is named only where the DNA matches it firmly. Clone size, where shown, is once, few, many, or a class for clones that have expanded.

>.|TRBJ2-1|TRBV5-8|TRBD2
TGTGCCGCTAGCGGGGGCTCCTACAATGAGCAGTTCTTC
CAASGGSYNEQFF
>.|TRBJ1-1|TRBV7-9|.
TGTGCCAGCAGCCCCATTCCAGGGGACACTGAAGCTTTCTTT
CASSPIPGDTEAFF
>.|TRBJ1-2|TRBV28|.
TGTGCCAGCAGTTTAAATCCCCACTATGGCTACACCTTC
CASSLNPHYGYTF
>.|TRBJ2-3|TRBV14|.
TGTGCCAGCAGCCAAGAATTAGGTTCGGATACGCAGTATTTT
CASSQELGSDTQYF
>.|TRBJ1-4|TRBV6-5|.
TGTGCCAGCAGTTTCGTGAGGGCCGGGGAAAAACTGTTTTTT
CASSFVRAGEKLFF
>.|TRBJ1-2|TRBV2|.
TGTGCCAGCAGTCCGGGACCACTCCGCTGGGGCTACACCTTC
CASSPGPLRWGYTF
>.|TRBJ1-5|TRBV5-5|TRBD1
TGTGCCAGCAGCTCCGGGACAGGCGTAAATCAGCCCCAGCATTTT
CASSSGTGVNQPQHF
>.|TRBJ1-2|TRBV14|.
TGTGCCAGCAGCCGCGACAGGAGGCTAGGGTATGGCTACACCTTC
CASSRDRRLGYGYTF
>.|TRBJ1-3|TRBV4-2|.
TGTGCCAGCAGGGGGGGGGAAAACACCATATATTTT
CASRGGENTIYF
>.|TRBJ2-5|TRBV23-1|.
TGCGCCAGCAGTCAACGTCAGTGCCAAGAGACCCAGTACTTC
CASSQRQCQETQYF
>once|TRBJ2-5|TRBV19|TRBD2
TGTGCCAGTGAGGGCGGGAGTCAAGAGACCCAGTACTTC
CASEGGSQETQYF
>.|TRBJ1-1|TRBV10-1|.
TGCGCCAGCAGTGAGTCGCGGCACATGAACACTGAAGCTTTCTTT
CASSESRHMNTEAFF
>.|TRBJ2-2|TRBV6-1|.
TGTGCCAGCAATCAACAAAACACCGGGGAGCTGTTTTTT
CASNQQNTGELFF
>.|TRBJ1-5|TRBV28|TRBD1
TGTGCCAGCACCCTTAGGGGATACAGGGGGTCTCAGCCCCAGCATTTT
CASTLRGYRGSQPQHF
>.|TRBJ2-1|TRBV7-9|TRBD1
TGTGCCAGCAGCCCAGGGACAGGAGCCACAAATGAGCAGTTCTTC
CASSPGTGATNEQFF
>.|TRBJ2-2|TRBV9|TRBD2
TGTGTCAGCAGCCCCCGGCGAGCGGGAGGGGACACCGGGGAGCTGTTTTTT
CVSSPRRAGGDTGELFF
>.|TRBJ2-7|TRBV30|.
TGTGCCTGGAGTTTGGACGCACGAACCTACGAGCAGTACTTC
CAWSLDARTYEQYF
>.|TRBJ1-2|TRBV18|TRBD1
TGTGCCAGCTCACCCCGGGACAGAGGATCCACTAACTATGGCTACACCTTC
CASSPRDRGSTNYGYTF
>many|TRBJ2-3|TRBV6-4|.
TGTGCCAGCAGTGAGCGGGCAAGCACAGATACGCAGTATTTT
CASSERASTDTQYF
>.|TRBJ1-3|TRBV19|TRBD1
TGTGCCAGTAGCGACAGGGGGCTTGGAAACACCATATATTTT
CASSDRGLGNTIYF
>.|TRBJ2-5|TRBV27|.
TGTGCCAGCAGTTTTAAGACCCAGTACTTC
CASSFKTQYF
>.|TRBJ2-7|TRBV5-1|TRBD1
TGCGCCAGCAGCCTGGGATCTTCAGGGGGCTACGAGCAGTACTTC
CASSLGSSGGYEQYF
>.|TRBJ2-1|TRBV29-1|TRBD1
TGCAGCGTTCTGACAGGGCGATCGCCTCAGAAACATTGTGAGCAGTTCTTC
CSVLTGRSPQKHCEQFF
>.|TRBJ1-4|TRBV6-5|TRBD1
TGTGCCAGCAGGGGACAGGGGAACGAAAAACTGTTTTTT
CASRGQGNEKLFF
>many|TRBJ2-3|TRBV5-4|.
TGTGCCAGCAGCTCTCCTTGGGGGAGGACAGATACGCAGTATTTT
CASSSPWGRTDTQYF
>.|TRBJ1-1|TRBV14|.
TGTGCCAGCAGCCAAGATCGGAACACTGAAGCTTTCTTT
CASSQDRNTEAFF
>.|TRBJ2-3|TRBV5-1|.
TGCGCCAGCAGCTCGTACACAGATACGCAGTATTTT
CASSSYTDTQYF
>.|TRBJ1-1|TRBV30|.
TGTGCCTGGAGTAGGGTGGGGGGGACTGAAGCTTTCTTT
CAWSRVGGTEAFF
>.|TRBJ2-3|TRBV11-3|TRBD2
TGTGCCAGCAGCTTAGGGACTAGCGGGCGCACAGATACGCAGTATTTT
CASSLGTSGRTDTQYF
>few|TRBJ2-1|TRBV5-1|TRBD2
TGCGCCAGCAGCTTGGGCGGCGGGAGAGGCTCCTACAATGAGCAGTTCTTC
CASSLGGGRGSYNEQFF
>.|TRBJ2-3|TRBV7-2|.
TGTGCCAGCAGCTTTTTAGGTCTGTTCACAGATACGCAGTATTTT
CASSFLGLFTDTQYF
>once|TRBJ2-5|TRBV11-3|.
TGTGCCAGCAGCGGCGCTGGGGAGACCCAGTACTTC
CASSGAGETQYF
>.|TRBJ1-1|TRBV5-1|.
TGCGCCAGCAGCTTGGTAAGGGGACCCACTGAAGCTTTCTTT
CASSLVRGPTEAFF
>.|TRBJ2-1|TRBV27|TRBD2
TGTGCCAGCAGTTCCCCGGGACTAGCGGGAACCAATGAGCAGTTCTTC
CASSSPGLAGTNEQFF
>.|TRBJ2-7|TRBV11-2|TRBD2
TGTGCCAGCAGCTCCCCGGCTAGCGGGAGCCGAGAGCAGTACTTC
CASSSPASGSREQYF
>once|TRBJ1-5|TRBV7-2|TRBD1
TGTGCCAGCAGCTCTAGGGGGCTGGGGCAGCCCCAGCATTTT
CASSSRGLGQPQHF
>.|TRBJ2-3|TRBV5-1|TRBD2
TGCGCCAGCAGCCCTGTGGCGGGAGGGCCCTCAGATACGCAGTATTTT
CASSPVAGGPSDTQYF
>.|TRBJ1-1|TRBV2|.
TGTGCCAGTATGGGCCGGGGGTTGAACACTGAAGCTTTCTTT
CASMGRGLNTEAFF
>many|TRBJ1-1|TRBV5-1|TRBD1
TGCGCCAGCAGCTACTCCCGGACAGGGGCTACTGAAGCTTTCTTT
CASSYSRTGATEAFF
>.|TRBJ2-1|TRBV28|TRBD1
TGTGCCAGCAGTCCGTTTACCTCCGGGACAGCTGAACAGTTCTTC
CASSPFTSGTAEQFF
>.|TRBJ1-3|TRBV5-4|.
TGTGCCAGCAGCTTGGCCGGGCGAAACACCATATATTTT
CASSLAGRNTIYF
>once|TRBJ2-7|TRBV28|TRBD1
TGTGCCAGCAGTTTCTGGGACAGGGGACACTACGAGCAGTACTTC
CASSFWDRGHYEQYF
>many|TRBJ2-2|TRBV4-1|TRBD2
TGCGCCAGCAGCCACCAACTAGCGGATCACACCGGGGAGCTGTTTTTT
CASSHQLADHTGELFF
>.|TRBJ2-2|TRBV11-3|TRBD2
TGTGCCAGCAGCTTAGAAGGCACTAGCGGGAGTAGGACCGGGGAGCTGTTTTTT
CASSLEGTSGSRTGELFF
>.|TRBJ1-2|TRBV5-4|.
TGTGCCAGCAGCTTGGCCATGGACGGCTATGGCTACACCTTC
CASSLAMDGYGYTF
>.|TRBJ1-2|TRBV30|.
TGTGCCTGGAGTGTGAGTGGGACCGCCGATTTAACCTTC
CAWSVSGTADLTF
>.|TRBJ2-7|TRBV18|TRBD1
TGTGCCAGCTCAGCTGACAGGGGCGACGGGTCCTACGAGCAGTACTTC
CASSADRGDGSYEQYF
>.|TRBJ2-7|TRBV6-5|.
TGTGCCAGCAGTGACAGGGAGGGCTCCTACGAGCAGTACTTC
CASSDREGSYEQYF
>.|TRBJ2-2|TRBV6-4|.
TGTGCCAGCAGTGACTCCGGGGACACCGGGGAGCTGTTTTTT
CASSDSGDTGELFF
>.|TRBJ2-3|TRBV30|TRBD1
TGTGCCTGGAGTGTACAGGGGGGCACAGGGGATACGCAGTATTTT
CAWSVQGGTGDTQYF
>.|TRBJ1-4|TRBV15|.
TGTGCCACCAGTGGACCAGGGCGGGCTAATGAAAAACTGTTTTTT
CATSGPGRANEKLFF
>.|TRBJ1-1|TRBV27|TRBD1
TGTGCCAGCAGTCCGGGACAGGGGAGAGCTTTCTTT
CASSPGQGRAFF
>.|TRBJ2-7|TRBV19|TRBD2
TGTGCCAGTAGTCCCCAGCGGGAGGGCTACGAGCAGTACTTC
CASSPQREGYEQYF